The 32 T cell receptor beta chains in this list originate from one sample, sequenced in a study of cytomegalovirus exposure and HLA in healthy donors. The PCR used 60 Vbeta and 13 Jbeta primers. This table comes from immunoSEQ multiplex PCR, and its TCRdb copy is limited to in-frame clones, with some not included. The data show approximately 150,000 clones, with more than 60% seen just once and 4.3% held by the top ten. The specimen sequenced was PBMCs. Receptor source: a man aged 35-49 years in good health and CMV-seronegative.

The chain's CDR3 is CASSQDGGGVSSTDTQYF. The DNA for the CDR3 is TGTGCCAGCAGCCAAGATGGCGGGGGGGTCTCCAGCACAGATACGCAGTATTTT. J is TRBJ2-3 and V is TRBV4-2, with TRBD2 identical over 9 bases. Germline V gene lookup returns CDR1 LGHNA and CDR2 YNFKEQ. The junction had 7 bases not matched to a gene; V was cut back by 0 bases and J by 0 bases. The CDR3 sequence is 18 residues long.

The V gene is TRBV7-2, the J gene TRBJ1-1, with 8 bases lining up with TRBD1. The CDR3 extends over 13 amino acids. With V trimmed by 7 bases and J by 2 bases, 3 bases remained unmatched. Per germline, CDR1 SGHTA and CDR2 FQGNSA. The CDR3 region is CASTGGGNTEAFF. The CDR3 DNA is TGTGCCAGCACAGGGGGCGGTAACACTGAAGCTTTCTTT. Filled out from reference TRBV7-2 and TRBJ1-1, the complete variable domain reads GAGVSQSPSNKVTEKGKDVELRCDPISGHTALYWYRQSLGQGLEFLIYFQGNSAPDKSGLPSDRFSAERTGGSVSTLTIQRTQQEDSAVYLCASTGGGNTEAFFGQGTRLTVV.

The V and J genes are TRBV6-5 and TRBJ1-1; no firm D call. The CDR3 spans 13 residues. Germline CDR1 and CDR2: MNHEY and SVGAGI. Trimming left V 6 bases short and J 4 bases short, with 12 bases between. CDR3 in amino acids: CASSLSRGTEAFF. In nucleotides, the CDR3 is TGTGCCAGCAGCCTGAGCCGTGGCACTGAAGCTTTCTTT.

CDR3 nucleotide sequence: TGTGCCAGCAGCTTAAATAGACAGAGCACAGATACGCAGTATTTT. Encoded protein: CASSLNRQSTDTQYF. V gene TRBV5-4 combines with J gene TRBJ2-3; possible D gene TRBD1, 5 bases. The ends were cut back, 2 bases at V and 0 bases at J, with 10 bases in the middle. Germline V gene sequence: CDR1 SGHNT, CDR2 YYREEE (reference sequence). This CDR3 spans 15 amino acids.

The V and J genes are TRBV6-1 and TRBJ2-5; D gene uncertain. CDR3 length equals 13 residues. Deletions cut 5 bases from V and 2 bases from J, with 9 bases between. CDR1 MNHNS and CDR2 SASEGT come from the germline V gene. The CDR3 DNA is TGTGCCAGCAGTCACGACAAACAAGAGACCCAGTACTTC. It encodes CASSHDKQETQYF.

In its sample, this clone was seen once. CDR3 protein: CAWSRRDRDNQPQHF. CDR3 nucleotide sequence: TGTGCCTGGAGCAGGAGGGACAGGGACAATCAGCCCCAGCATTTT. V and J are TRBV30 and TRBJ1-5, with 9 bases fitting TRBD1. From germline, CDR1 is GTSNPN and CDR2 SVGIG (reference sequence). The CDR3 consists of 15 residues. The V and J ends lost 3 bases and 3 bases, in that order; junction bases with no gene match: 6.

Only a few counts were recorded for this clone. This chain joins TRBV7-9 and TRBJ2-5; possible D gene TRBD2, 6 bases. CDR1 is SEHNR, CDR2 FQNEAQ, per germline (reference sequence). CDR3 length: 15 amino acids. Trimming left V 1 base short and J 8 bases short, with 17 bases between. CDR3 protein: CASSLVEWGVSTQYF. The DNA for the CDR3 is TGTGCCAGCAGCTTAGTTGAGTGGGGGGTATCTACCCAGTACTTC.

This clone was counted a few times. This chain links TRBV13 with TRBJ2-7, with D tentatively TRBD2 (7 bases). Germline CDR1 reads PRHDT; CDR2 reads FYEKMQ (reference sequence). The CDR3 is 13 amino acids. V lost 8 bases to trimming and J lost 2 bases, with 13 bases between them. CDR3 residues: CASRRGAPYEQYF. CDR3 DNA: TGTGCCAGCCGCCGGGGGGCACCCTACGAGCAGTACTTC. Filled out from reference TRBV13 and TRBJ2-7, the complete variable domain reads AAGVIQSPRHLIKEKRETATLKCYPIPRHDTVYWYQQGPGQDPQFLISFYEKMQSDKGSIPDRFSAQQFSDYHSELNMSSLELGDSALYFCASRRGAPYEQYFGPGTRLTVT.

The chain is built from TRBV5-4 and TRBJ1-2; 7 positions agree with TRBD1. Looked up from germline, CDR1 is SGHNT and CDR2 is YYREEE (reference sequence). J lost 3 bases, V lost 4 bases, and 9 bases had no gene match. The CDR3 has 15 amino acids. Here the CDR3 DNA reads TGTGCCAGCAGCAAACCCAGGGGGTCGGACTATGGCTACACCTTC. This translates into CASSKPRGSDYGYTF.

The V call is TRBV7-9, the J call TRBJ2-2; TRBD1 aligns across 8 bases. The CDR3 runs to 16 residues. The V gene's germline CDR1 is SEHNR and CDR2 FQNEAQ (reference sequence). Trimming cost V 4 bases and J 2 bases; bases outside gene matches: 6. The CDR3 is CASSSGQGENTGELFF. The CDR3 DNA follows: TGTGCCAGCAGCTCTGGACAGGGTGAAAACACCGGGGAGCTGTTTTTT.

A few counts support this clone. The V and J genes are TRBV7-2 and TRBJ2-3; 8 bases are a match to TRBD2. Germline lookup yields CDR1 SGHTA and CDR2 FQGNSA. The CDR3 has 14 residues. Trimming took 3 bases from V and 5 from J; bases not matched to a gene: 4. In DNA, the CDR3 is TGTGCCAGCAGCTTTACTCGGGGGGGAGATACGCAGTATTTT. It codes for CASSFTRGGDTQYF.

The chain links TRBV27 to TRBJ2-5; TRBD2 is a possible D gene (7 bases). Trimming took 5 bases from V and 4 from J, leaving 11 bases between them. The germline CDR1 and CDR2 sequences are MNHEY and SMNVEV (reference sequence). This CDR3 is built from 13 residues. For the CDR3, the DNA is TGTGCCAGCAGTCTCGGGGGGCTAGAGACCCAGTACTTC. Translation gives CASSLGGLETQYF.

The J gene is TRBJ1-1, the V gene TRBV10-2; 9 bases are a match to TRBD1. Trimming removed 5 bases from V and 5 bases from J; junction bases left unmatched: 6. The CDR3 extends over 14 amino acids. Per germline, CDR1 WSHSY and CDR2 SAAADI. CDR3 in DNA: TGCGCCAGCAGTCCTACAGGGGGCGGGACTGAAGCTTTCTTT. Amino acids: CASSPTGGGTEAFF.

This chain uses TRBV9 with TRBJ1-4; perhaps TRBD1 as D (5 bases). This CDR3 is built from 15 residues. The germline V gene has CDR1 SGDLS and CDR2 YYNGEE. The V and J ends lost 3 bases and 4 bases respectively, with 13 bases between them. In DNA, the CDR3 is TGTGCCAGCAGCGACGACAGAAGGGGTAATGAAAAACTGTTTTTT. Its protein is CASSDDRRGNEKLFF.

The V gene is TRBV5-4, the J gene TRBJ1-2; D gene ambiguous. This CDR3 region has 14 residues. CDR1 SGHNT and CDR2 YYREEE come from the germline V gene (reference sequence). V was shortened by 0 bases and J by 1 base, with 7 bases between the two germline ends. Here the CDR3 reads CASSLDLVNYGYTF. CDR3 in DNA: TGTGCCAGCAGCTTGGACTTAGTTAACTATGGCTACACCTTC.

This clone was detected once. The gene calls are TRBV1 and TRBJ2-4; the table's D call of TRBD1 was not tested on the DNA. TRBV1 is a pseudogene. The CDR3 contains 16 residues. The CDR3 nucleotides are TGCACCAGCAGCCAGGCAGTACCCCTAGCCAAAAACATTCAGTACTTC. It codes for CTSSQAVPLAKNIQYF.

The chain joins TRBV10-1 to TRBJ1-1, with 7 bases lining up with TRBD1. J gave up 4 bases and V 4 bases, and 3 bases lay outside the gene matches. CDR1 WNHNN and CDR2 SYGVQD come from the germline V gene (reference sequence). The CDR3 sequence is 13 residues long. Here the CDR3 reads CASSVGQATEAFF. In nucleotides, the CDR3 is TGCGCCAGCAGTGTCGGACAGGCCACTGAAGCTTTCTTT.

This chain links TRBV6-1 with TRBJ2-5; no clear D gene. The CDR3 consists of 13 residues. Trimming took off 5 bases at V and 5 bases at J, with 12 bases between the two ends. CDR1 and CDR2 (germline): MNHNS, SASEGT. As DNA, the CDR3 is TGTGCCAGCAGTCCCCAGTCGGAGGAGACCCAGTACTTC. It translates to CASSPQSEETQYF.

The chain uses TRBV6-1 and TRBJ1-5, with 8 bases identical to TRBD1. Germline CDR1 MNHNS, CDR2 SASEGT. This CDR3 is built from 15 residues. J lost 2 bases, V lost 7 bases, and 7 bases had no gene match. CDR3 nucleotide sequence: TGTGCCAGCACCGATGACAGGGGAGGCAATCAGCCCCAGCATTTT. This encodes CASTDDRGGNQPQHF.

The chain joins TRBV7-2 to TRBJ2-7; D is unclear. V was clipped by 6 bases and J by 5 bases, with 8 bases between them. Germline V gene lookup returns CDR1 SGHTA and CDR2 FQGNSA. This CDR3 region has 11 residues. The CDR3 region is CASRRVDEQYF. CDR3 sequence (DNA): TGTGCCAGCAGGAGAGTCGACGAGCAGTACTTC.

This clone has just one count. The CDR3 DNA follows: TGTGCCAGCAGCTTATTCGGGGGAGCTGGAAACACCATATATTTT. It specifies CASSLFGGAGNTIYF. The gene calls are TRBV7-3 and TRBJ1-3; tentatively, D is TRBD1 (5 bases). CDR3 size: 15 residues. V was clipped by 2 bases and J by 2 bases, with 10 bases between them. Germline CDR1 reads SGHTA; CDR2 reads FQGTGA.

The chain links TRBV5-1 to TRBJ2-5, with TRBD2 matching 10 bases. This CDR3 is built from 18 residues. Germline values: CDR1 SGHRS, CDR2 YFSETQ. Germline trimming cut 2 bases from V and 4 bases from J; bases unmatched to any gene: 14. The CDR3 region has the DNA TGCGCCAGCAGCTTCCCACTAGCGGGGAAGGCAGAGGGAGAGACCCAGTACTTC. It codes for CASSFPLAGKAEGETQYF.

The chain combines TRBV15 with TRBJ1-2; TRBD1 might be the D (5 bases). Germline V CDR1 and CDR2: LNHNV, YYDKDF (reference sequence). The CDR3 totals 13 residues. V gave up 4 bases and J gave up 5 bases, with 11 bases separating them. CDR3 sequence: CATSKTTAYGYTF. CDR3 sequence (DNA): TGTGCCACCAGCAAAACGACAGCATATGGCTACACCTTC.

CDR3 DNA: TGTGCCAGCAGCACCCCGGACAGGGATGGGTACGAGCAGTACTTC. Its protein is CASSTPDRDGYEQYF. The chain combines TRBV7-8 with TRBJ2-7; 8 bases align to TRBD1. CDR1 and CDR2 (germline): SGHVS, FQNEAQ. There are 15 residues in the CDR3. The V and J ends lost 5 bases and 4 bases, in that order; junction bases with no gene match: 10.

The rearrangement uses TRBV5-1 and TRBJ1-6, with TRBD1 matching 9 bases. The CDR3 runs 15 residues. Germline CDR1 is SGHRS and CDR2 is YFSETQ. The ends lost 4 bases at V and 8 bases at J; junction bases unmatched: 7. CDR3 coding DNA: TGCGCCAGCAGCGTCGAGGGGGACAGGGATTCACCCCTCCACTTT. This sequence encodes CASSVEGDRDSPLHF.

This chain connects TRBV6-5 to TRBJ2-2, with 11 nucleotides matching TRBD2. There are 15 residues in the CDR3. CDR1 is MNHEY, CDR2 SVGAGI, per germline. Trimming cost V 5 bases and J 7 bases; bases outside gene matches: 6. The CDR3: CASSLSGGALGELFF. CDR3 nucleotides: TGTGCCAGCAGTCTTAGCGGGGGGGCCCTCGGGGAGCTGTTTTTT.

The chain joins TRBV15 to TRBJ2-7, with 7 bases aligning to TRBD1. The CDR3 extends over 15 amino acids. CDR1 is LNHNV and CDR2 is YYDKDF in the germline V gene (reference sequence). The V gene end was trimmed by 5 bases and the J gene end by 0 bases; junction bases not matched to a gene: 7. The CDR3 spells CATSVEQGDSYEQYF. The CDR3, as DNA: TGTGCCACCAGCGTGGAGCAGGGGGACTCCTACGAGCAGTACTTC.

In nucleotides, the CDR3 is TGCAGTGCTTTGACAACTGAAGCTTTCTTT. Its translation is CSALTTEAFF. The chain recombines TRBV20-1 with TRBJ1-1; D is unresolved. Germline CDR1 is DFQATT and CDR2 is SNEGSKA (reference sequence). The CDR3 consists of 10 residues. V was pared by 5 bases and J by 5 bases, with 6 bases between.

The chain links TRBV9 to TRBJ2-2, with 8 bases that match TRBD1. The CDR3 is made up of 17 amino acids. The germline V gene has CDR1 SGDLS and CDR2 YYNGEE. V dropped 4 bases and J dropped 8; count of bases not matched to a gene: 16. The CDR3 loop is CASSPGENRGRMGELFF. The CDR3 DNA follows: TGTGCCAGCAGCCCCGGAGAGAACAGGGGGAGAATGGGGGAGCTGTTTTTT.

The rearrangement links TRBV19 to TRBJ1-5; D is ambiguous. Germline CDR1 reads LNHDA; CDR2 reads SQIVND (reference sequence). This CDR3 is built from 13 residues. With 5 bases removed from V and 5 bases from J, the gap between germline ends came to 10 bases. The CDR3, as DNA: TGTGCCAGTAGTCCCGGGAGCCATCAGCCCCAGCATTTT. Translated: CASSPGSHQPQHF.

The rearrangement uses TRBV9 and TRBJ2-1, with a possible D match to TRBD2 (5 bases). CDR1 is SGDLS and CDR2 is YYNGEE in the germline V gene. The length of the CDR3 is 17 residues. V lost 4 bases and J 4 bases, leaving 21 bases between the germline ends. The CDR3 region is CASSPRMGGEKYNEQFF. In DNA, the CDR3 is TGTGCCAGCAGCCCCCGAATGGGTGGGGAGAAATACAATGAGCAGTTCTTC.

In this sample, this clone turned up a few times. V and J are TRBV30 and TRBJ1-2; no reliable D call. Trimming cost V 2 bases and J 4 bases, with 8 bases left between them. The CDR3 runs to 12 residues. The germline V gene has CDR1 GTSNPN and CDR2 SVGIG (reference sequence). In DNA, the CDR3 is TGTGCCTGGAGTACACAGTCCTATGGCTACACCTTC. Amino acids: CAWSTQSYGYTF.